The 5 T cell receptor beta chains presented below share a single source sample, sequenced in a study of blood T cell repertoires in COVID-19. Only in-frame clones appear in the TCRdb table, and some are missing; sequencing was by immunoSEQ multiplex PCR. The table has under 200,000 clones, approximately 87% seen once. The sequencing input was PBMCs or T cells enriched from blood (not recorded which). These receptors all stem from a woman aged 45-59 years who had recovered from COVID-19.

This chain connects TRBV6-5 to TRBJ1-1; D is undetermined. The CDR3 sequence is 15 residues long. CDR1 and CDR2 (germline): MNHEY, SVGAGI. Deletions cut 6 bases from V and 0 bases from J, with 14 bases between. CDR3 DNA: TGTGCCAGCAGCCCATACAGTAGAATGAACACTGAAGCTTTCTTT. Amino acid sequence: CASSPYSRMNTEAFF.

The CDR3 loop reads CASSKSGAGGTEAFF. CDR3 DNA sequence: TGTGCCAGCAGCAAGAGCGGGGCCGGGGGCACTGAAGCTTTCTTT. V is TRBV3-1 (or the pseudogene TRBV3-2) and J is TRBJ1-1, with TRBD1 as a possible D gene (5 bases). With 5 bases removed from V and 4 bases from J, the gap between germline ends came to 17 bases. Per the germline V gene, CDR1 is LGHDT and CDR2 is YNNKEL (reference sequence). This CDR3 is 15 amino acids long.

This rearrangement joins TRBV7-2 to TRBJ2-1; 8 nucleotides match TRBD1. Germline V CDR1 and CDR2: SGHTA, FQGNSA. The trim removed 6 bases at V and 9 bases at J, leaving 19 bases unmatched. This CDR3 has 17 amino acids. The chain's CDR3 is CASRHHGPGTGHSEQFF. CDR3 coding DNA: TGTGCCAGCAGACACCACGGCCCCGGGACAGGCCACAGTGAGCAGTTCTTC.

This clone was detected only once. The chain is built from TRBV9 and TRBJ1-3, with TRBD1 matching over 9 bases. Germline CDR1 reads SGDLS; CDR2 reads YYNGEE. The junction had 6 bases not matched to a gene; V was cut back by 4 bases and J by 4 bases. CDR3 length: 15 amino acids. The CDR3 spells CASSMGTGQGNTIYF. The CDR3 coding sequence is TGTGCCAGCAGCATGGGGACAGGGCAAGGAAACACCATATATTTT.

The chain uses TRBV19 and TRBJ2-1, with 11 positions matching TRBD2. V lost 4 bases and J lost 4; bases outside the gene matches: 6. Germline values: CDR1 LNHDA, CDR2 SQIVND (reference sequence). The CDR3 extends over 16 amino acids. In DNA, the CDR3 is TGTGCCAGTAGTAGTAGCGGGGGGGACCTATACAATGAGCAGTTCTTC. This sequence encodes CASSSSGGDLYNEQFF.